This is a list of T cell receptor beta chains from one sample in a study of T cells in localized non-small cell lung cancer. Assay used: immunoSEQ multiplex PCR; TCRdb lists only in-frame clones, some missing. The repertoire holds about 6,000 clones, with approximately 40% as singletons. The starting material was lung tumor tissue, obtained before any cancer treatment. These receptors all stem from a woman aged 35 to 70 with stage II squamous cell lung carcinoma. Both conserved end residues are part of each CDR3. The order of the fields is clone size, V gene, J gene, D gene, CDR3 length, CDR3 DNA, CDR3 protein. The D gene is left open where the match is weak. Size values are once, few and many counts, or a class for expanded clones, and some rows have none.

clone_size: -; v_call: TRBV19; j_call: TRBJ2-1; d_call: -; cdr3_length: 16; cdr3_nt: TGTGCCAGTAGTATGTCGCGGGGCGGGCAGTACAATGAGCAGTTCTTC; cdr3_aa: CASSMSRGGQYNEQFF
clone_size: few; v_call: TRBV9; j_call: TRBJ2-5; d_call: -; cdr3_length: 15; cdr3_nt: TGTGCCAGCAGTGAAGGCAGGGGCAGGGAGGAGACCCAGTACTTC; cdr3_aa: CASSEGRGREETQYF
clone_size: -; v_call: TRBV18; j_call: TRBJ2-3; d_call: -; cdr3_length: 14; cdr3_nt: TGTGCCAGCCGCGGAGGGGCCTTTACGGATACGCAGTATTTT; cdr3_aa: CASRGGAFTDTQYF
clone_size: -; v_call: TRBV29-1; j_call: TRBJ1-3; d_call: TRBD1; cdr3_length: 13; cdr3_nt: TGCAGCGTTGTTGGGACAGTAGGAAACACCATATATTTT; cdr3_aa: CSVVGTVGNTIYF
clone_size: -; v_call: TRBV10-2; j_call: TRBJ1-1; d_call: -; cdr3_length: 14; cdr3_nt: TGCGCCAGCAGGAACGAGGGATTATTAAGTGAAGCTTTCTTT; cdr3_aa: CASRNEGLLSEAFF
clone_size: -; v_call: TRBV6-8; j_call: TRBJ2-3; d_call: -; cdr3_length: 14; cdr3_nt: TGTGCCAGCAGCGAGAGGGGGGGCACAGATACGCAGTATTTT; cdr3_aa: CASSERGGTDTQYF
clone_size: hyperexpanded; v_call: TRBV11-3; j_call: TRBJ1-1; d_call: -; cdr3_length: 15; cdr3_nt: TGTGCCAGCAGCCAACCACAGGGAATTGTAACTGAAGCTTTCTTT; cdr3_aa: CASSQPQGIVTEAFF
clone_size: -; v_call: TRBV30; j_call: TRBJ1-1; d_call: -; cdr3_length: 11; cdr3_nt: TGTGCCTGGAGTTCAGGGGCTGAAGCTTTCTTT; cdr3_aa: CAWSSGAEAFF
clone_size: medium-sized; v_call: TRBV11-3; j_call: TRBJ2-2; d_call: -; cdr3_length: 14; cdr3_nt: TGTGCCAGCAGCCGGGCCCTGAACACCGGGGAGCTGTTTTTT; cdr3_aa: CASSRALNTGELFF
clone_size: once; v_call: TRBV14; j_call: TRBJ2-7; d_call: -; cdr3_length: 16; cdr3_nt: TGTGCCAGCAGTTATCCGACAGGAATTCCATCCTACGAGCAGTACTTC; cdr3_aa: CASSYPTGIPSYEQYF
clone_size: few; v_call: TRBV7-6; j_call: TRBJ1-3; d_call: TRBD1; cdr3_length: 14; cdr3_nt: TGTGCCAGCAGCCCCGACAGGGTTGGAAACACCATATATTTT; cdr3_aa: CASSPDRVGNTIYF
clone_size: -; v_call: TRBV6-8; j_call: TRBJ1-5; d_call: -; cdr3_length: 12; cdr3_nt: TGTGCCAGCAGCGACGTTCGATGGACCCAGCATTTT; cdr3_aa: CASSDVRWTQHF
clone_size: -; v_call: TRBV30; j_call: TRBJ2-2; d_call: -; cdr3_length: 13; cdr3_nt: TGTGCCTTATCCAGGGTTTCTGGCGGGGAGCTGTTTTTT; cdr3_aa: CALSRVSGGELFF
clone_size: -; v_call: TRBV30; j_call: TRBJ1-4; d_call: TRBD1; cdr3_length: 13; cdr3_nt: TGTGCCTGGAGGTTGACAGGGAATGAAAAACTGTTTTTT; cdr3_aa: CAWRLTGNEKLFF
clone_size: -; v_call: TRBV30; j_call: TRBJ2-1; d_call: -; cdr3_length: 15; cdr3_nt: TGTGCCTGGAGTGTACGAGGCGGGACAGCCAATGAGCAGTTCTTC; cdr3_aa: CAWSVRGGTANEQFF
clone_size: -; v_call: TRBV12-5; j_call: TRBJ2-7; d_call: -; cdr3_length: 17; cdr3_nt: TGTGCTAGTGGTTTGGCCCCTGGGGGCGGGAGCTCCTACGAGCAGTACTTC; cdr3_aa: CASGLAPGGGSSYEQYF
clone_size: -; v_call: TRBV7-5; j_call: TRBJ1-2; d_call: -; cdr3_length: 15; cdr3_nt: TGTGCCAGCAGCTTAGTGGGACAGGCGAACTATGGCTACACCTTC; cdr3_aa: CASSLVGQANYGYTF
clone_size: -; v_call: TRBV19; j_call: TRBJ1-1; d_call: -; cdr3_length: 14; cdr3_nt: TGTGCCAGTAGTATCGGGGGCAGGAACACTGAAGCTTTCTTT; cdr3_aa: CASSIGGRNTEAFF
clone_size: -; v_call: TRBV19; j_call: TRBJ1-2; d_call: -; cdr3_length: 13; cdr3_nt: TGTGCCAGTAGTATAGGGGGAGTTGCTGGCTACACCTTC; cdr3_aa: CASSIGGVAGYTF
clone_size: -; v_call: TRBV6-1; j_call: TRBJ2-1; d_call: -; cdr3_length: 14; cdr3_nt: TGTGCCAGCAGTGAAGGGGGCAGATCTAATGAGCAGTTCTTC; cdr3_aa: CASSEGGRSNEQFF
clone_size: few; v_call: TRBV29-1; j_call: TRBJ2-7; d_call: -; cdr3_length: 12; cdr3_nt: TGCAGCGTCGCGGGACAGTCCTACGAGCAGTACTTC; cdr3_aa: CSVAGQSYEQYF
clone_size: few; v_call: TRBV6-8; j_call: TRBJ2-2; d_call: -; cdr3_length: 17; cdr3_nt: TGTGCCAGCAGTTACTCGGGAGGGGGGGCCCGGCACGGGGAGCTGTTTTTT; cdr3_aa: CASSYSGGGARHGELFF
clone_size: -; v_call: TRBV28; j_call: TRBJ2-1; d_call: -; cdr3_length: 12; cdr3_nt: TGTGCCAGCAGTCCACCCGAGACTGAGCAGTTCTTC; cdr3_aa: CASSPPETEQFF
clone_size: few; v_call: TRBV6-8; j_call: TRBJ1-6; d_call: -; cdr3_length: 12; cdr3_nt: TGTGCCAGCAGTTATTTGTCCTCACCCCTCCACTTT; cdr3_aa: CASSYLSSPLHF
clone_size: medium-sized; v_call: TRBV6-8; j_call: TRBJ2-5; d_call: TRBD1; cdr3_length: 17; cdr3_nt: TGTGCCAGCAGTTACGGGCGACCGGGACAGGGATCAGAGACCCAGTACTTC; cdr3_aa: CASSYGRPGQGSETQYF
clone_size: few; v_call: TRBV30; j_call: TRBJ2-7; d_call: -; cdr3_length: 12; cdr3_nt: TGTGCCTGGAGTGGGCTTCGCTACGAGCAGTACTTC; cdr3_aa: CAWSGLRYEQYF
clone_size: medium-sized; v_call: TRBV11-3; j_call: TRBJ1-1; d_call: -; cdr3_length: 16; cdr3_nt: TGTGCCAGCAGCTTAGGAGTTTGGGGGGTTCGGACTGAAGCTTTCTTT; cdr3_aa: CASSLGVWGVRTEAFF
clone_size: medium-sized; v_call: TRBV9; j_call: TRBJ2-1; d_call: -; cdr3_length: 12; cdr3_nt: TGTGCCAGCAGCTTATTAAATTCAGAGCAGTTCTTC; cdr3_aa: CASSLLNSEQFF
clone_size: few; v_call: TRBV30; j_call: TRBJ1-2; d_call: -; cdr3_length: 12; cdr3_nt: TGTGCCTGGACCCCCTTGGGTGAAATCTACACCTTC; cdr3_aa: CAWTPLGEIYTF
clone_size: -; v_call: TRBV19; j_call: TRBJ1-5; d_call: TRBD1; cdr3_length: 17; cdr3_nt: TGTGCCAGTAGTCACAGGGCAGGGGGATTCAGCAATCAGCCCCAGCATTTT; cdr3_aa: CASSHRAGGFSNQPQHF
clone_size: few; v_call: TRBV7-1; j_call: TRBJ2-1; d_call: -; cdr3_length: 15; cdr3_nt: TGTGCCAGCAGCGAGGACGGGACTGCTTACAATGAGCAGTTCTTC; cdr3_aa: CASSEDGTAYNEQFF